The entry below describes one TCR beta chain. Its antigen is still unknown. Libraries were prepared by immunoSEQ multiplex PCR; TCRdb keeps only in-frame clonotypes and omits some of them. The sample lists 2 million to 2.5 million clones, just under 95% seen once, with 0.37% in the top ten. The record originates from a study of shared clonotypes between healthy human individuals. Whole-study results and caveats: Clonotypes which were not shared had lower generation probabilities than clonotypes that all four donors shared.

This CDR3 is 12 amino acids long. Germline V gene sequence: CDR1 LNHDA, CDR2 SQIVND (reference sequence). The V end was cut by 9 bases, the J end by 2 bases, with 11 bases between. The J gene is TRBJ2-7, the V gene TRBV19; D is ambiguous. The material sequenced was naive CD4+ T cells from PBMCs. The subset: CD45RA+ positively selected. The receptor was derived from a man between 18 and 35 years old in good health. Some clones in this sample may be carry-over from other donors' samples. The CDR3 coding sequence is TGTGCCAGCAAAGGAAGGACCTACGAGCAGTACTTC. Its protein product is CASKGRTYEQYF.